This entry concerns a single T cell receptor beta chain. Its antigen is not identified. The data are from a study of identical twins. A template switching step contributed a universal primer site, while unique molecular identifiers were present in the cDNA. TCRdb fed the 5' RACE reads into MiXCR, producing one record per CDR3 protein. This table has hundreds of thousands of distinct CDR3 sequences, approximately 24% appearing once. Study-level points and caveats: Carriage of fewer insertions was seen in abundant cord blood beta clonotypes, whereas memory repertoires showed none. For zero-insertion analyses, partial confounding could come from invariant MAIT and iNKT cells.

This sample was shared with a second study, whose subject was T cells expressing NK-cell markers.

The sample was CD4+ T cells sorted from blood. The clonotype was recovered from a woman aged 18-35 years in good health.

This CDR3 is CASSAGSPLGAFF. The DNA for the CDR3 is TGTGCCAGCAGCGCAGGGAGCCCTCTCGGGGCTTTCTTT. The J gene is TRBJ1-1, the V gene TRBV6-2 or TRBV6-3, with a possible D match to TRBD1 (5 bases). Germline CDR1 and CDR2: MNHEY and SVGEGT. Trimming removed 6 bases at V and 11 bases at J, with 19 bases between. The CDR3 is 13 residues long.